Sequencing of this TCR beta chain was carried out in a study of blood T cells in healthy people across ages. Study-level points and caveats: PBMCs were not sorted, which prevented a conclusive comparison of naive versus antigen-experienced cells.

Sample-barcoded 5' priming and a J-beta primer mix drove a second PCR of roughly 6 to 12 cycles. Sequencing of every sample gave 2.5 million or more CDR3-containing paired-end reads. A single record per CDR3 protein comes from TCRdb applying MiXCR to the 5' RACE reads. The repertoire holds about 1 million distinct CDR3 sequences, with 40% to 45% as singletons. Remarks on this clonotype: The antigen is unknown.

Peripheral blood, about 10 milliliters per donor, was collected. With 8 bases clipped from V and 3 bases from J, the junction kept 4 bases outside the gene matches. From germline, CDR1 is MDHEN and CDR2 SYDVKM. The CDR3 spans 13 residues. The sequencing sample was made of blood. This receptor was obtained from a woman aged 60 to 75 in good health. The chain recombines TRBV28 with TRBJ1-2; 9 bases line up with TRBD1. For the CDR3, the DNA is TGTGCCAGCCTGACAGGGGGGCACTATGGCTACACCTTC. Amino acids: CASLTGGHYGYTF.